The entry below gives a single T cell receptor beta chain sequence along with its context. Some clones are missing from TCRdb's copy, which holds only in-frame ones; the method was immunoSEQ multiplex PCR. The sample lists 300,000 or so clones; under 95% were seen once. This sample was included in a study of blood T cell repertoires in COVID-19. Across the whole study: COVID-19 samples from acute and convalescent phases originated in the United States, Italy and Spain. Sources were T cells, B-cell-depleted T cells, or PBMCs; the material itself was cDNA or gDNA.

The sequence was collected from a man between 60 and 75 years old who had recovered from COVID-19. Material: PBMCs or T cells enriched from blood (not recorded which).

The CDR3 DNA sequence: TGTGCCAGCAGCGTATTTGGTCAGGTCAACACTGAAGCTTTCTTT. As protein: CASSVFGQVNTEAFF. The chain has TRBV9 and TRBJ1-1, with D hard to call. Trimming left V 1 base short and J 2 bases short, with 12 bases between. This CDR3 region has 15 residues. The germline V gene encodes CDR1 SGDLS and CDR2 YYNGEE.